This TCR beta chain comes out of a study of blood T cell repertoires in COVID-19. Looking at the study overall: Acute-phase and convalescent COVID-19 samples originated in the United States, Italy and Spain. PBMCs, B-cell-depleted T cells, or T cells provided the cDNA or gDNA that made up the material.

Study processing details: Amplification with reference gene primers provided the estimates of nucleated cell counts. Measured with immunoSEQ multiplex PCR; TCRdb has only the in-frame clones, and not every one. V and J calls and clone size follow that table, whereas D and trimming were derived from the DNA. This sample has some 170,000 clones; 75% to 85% occur once, and the top ten carry roughly a tenth. CDR1 and CDR2 from the germline V gene are KGHDR and SFDVKD. This CDR3 comprises 16 residues. V lost 4 bases to trimming and J lost 7 bases; unmatched junction nucleotides: 8. The chain carries TRBV24-1 and TRBJ1-6; 8 bases are shared with TRBD1. Material: peripheral blood. The TCR originated in a human donor in a cohort sampled during active COVID-19. DNA of the CDR3: TGTGCCACCAGTGACCACCGGACAGGGCGGAATTCACCCCTCCACTTT. The encoded protein is CATSDHRTGRNSPLHF.